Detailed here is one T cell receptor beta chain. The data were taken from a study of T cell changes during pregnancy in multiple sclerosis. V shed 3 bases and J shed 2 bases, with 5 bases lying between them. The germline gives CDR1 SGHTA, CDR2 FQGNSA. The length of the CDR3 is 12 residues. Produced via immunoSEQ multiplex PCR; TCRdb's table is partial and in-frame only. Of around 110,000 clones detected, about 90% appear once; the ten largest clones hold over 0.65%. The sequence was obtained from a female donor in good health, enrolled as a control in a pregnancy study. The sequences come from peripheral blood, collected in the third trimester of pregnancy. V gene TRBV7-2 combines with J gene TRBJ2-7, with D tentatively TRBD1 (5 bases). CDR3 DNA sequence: TGTGCCAGCAGCTTGGACACCTACGAGCAGTACTTC. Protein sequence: CASSLDTYEQYF.